This T cell receptor beta chain emerged from a study of T-cell reconstitution after alpha-beta-depleted transplantation in children. Construction of the TCRbeta library involved unique molecular identifiers. TCRdb re-analysed the PCR reads in MiXCR, keeping a single row per CDR3 protein. The sample yields a few hundred thousand distinct CDR3 sequences, approximately 9.8% seen once. V dropped 4 bases and J dropped 3; count of bases not matched to a gene: 10. Germline V gene sequence: CDR1 LGHNA, CDR2 YNFKEQ. This CDR3 region has 18 residues. The sample in question was PBMCs from the stem cell graft donor, obtained from the stem cell graft. The receptor was derived from a human donor who donated a stem cell graft to a child with SCID. The chain has TRBV4-2 and TRBJ2-3; 13 bases line up with TRBD2. Here the CDR3 reads CASSPEFTSGGATDTQYF. The DNA of the CDR3 is TGTGCCAGCAGCCCAGAGTTTACTAGCGGGGGGGCAACAGATACGCAGTATTTT.